A single sample gave rise to the 4 T cell receptor beta chains below, sequenced in a study of regulatory T cells in long-lasting Graves disease. Assembly of TCR beta libraries relied on iRepertoire HTBI primers together with Arm-PCR of CDR3 regions. TCRdb processed the multiplex PCR reads anew with MiXCR; each CDR3 protein has one entry. Of about 290,000 distinct CDR3 sequences in the sample, 22% were seen once. The time point was: persistent/refractory GD, antithyroid drugs over 5 years with positive TRAb. The TCR library was made from RNA that had been extracted from PBMCs in TRIzol. This material consisted of peripheral blood mononuclear cells (PBMCs), taken when the disease was refractory, from a patient treated with antithyroid drugs. The origin of the receptors is a female donor with Graves disease.

The V gene is TRBV19, the J gene TRBJ2-1, with 8 nucleotides matching TRBD2. The CDR3 is made up of 15 amino acids. The germline gives CDR1 LNHDA, CDR2 SQIVND (reference sequence). V shed 8 bases, J shed 12 bases, and the junction held 18 bases outside the gene matches. The CDR3 is CASAIGAGASRGQFF. Here the CDR3 DNA reads TGTGCCAGTGCTATCGGAGCGGGAGCCTCTCGCGGGCAGTTCTTC.

This clonotype was counted between two and nine times. The rearrangement uses TRBV28 and TRBJ2-7; D may be TRBD2 (6 bases). The CDR3 is made up of 14 amino acids. The ends were cut back, 7 bases at V and 3 bases at J, with 16 bases in the middle. Germline values: CDR1 MDHEN, CDR2 SYDVKM. CDR3 protein: CASKTSPGDYEQYF. The CDR3 DNA reads as TGTGCCAGCAAAACAAGCCCGGGAGACTACGAGCAGTACTTC.

This clonotype has only a few counts. The V call is TRBV7-2, the J call TRBJ2-2; D may correspond to TRBD1 or TRBD2 (5 bases each). V lost 6 bases and J lost 2, with 13 bases in between. This CDR3 spans 15 amino acids. Germline V gene sequence: CDR1 SGHTA, CDR2 FQGNSA. The CDR3 protein is CASRFYGGNTGELFF. The CDR3 nucleotides read TGTGCCAGCAGATTCTATGGGGGTAACACCGGGGAGCTGTTTTTT.

This clonotype was seen ten or more times. The chain employs TRBV7-2 and TRBJ2-7; TRBD2 agrees at 7 bases. The CDR3 is made up of 15 amino acids. J gave up 2 bases and V 1 base, and 5 bases lay outside the gene matches. CDR1 and CDR2 (germline): SGHTA, FQGNSA. The CDR3 region is CASSLEGGRAYEQYF. For the CDR3, the DNA is TGTGCCAGCAGCTTAGAAGGCGGGAGAGCCTACGAGCAGTACTTC. Looking up the rest from reference TRBV7-2 and TRBJ2-7 gives the full variable domain: GAGVSQSPSNKVTEKGKDVELRCDPISGHTALYWYRQSLGQGLEFLIYFQGNSAPDKSGLPSDRFSAERTGGSVSTLTIQRTQQEDSAVYLCASSLEGGRAYEQYFGPGTRLTVT.